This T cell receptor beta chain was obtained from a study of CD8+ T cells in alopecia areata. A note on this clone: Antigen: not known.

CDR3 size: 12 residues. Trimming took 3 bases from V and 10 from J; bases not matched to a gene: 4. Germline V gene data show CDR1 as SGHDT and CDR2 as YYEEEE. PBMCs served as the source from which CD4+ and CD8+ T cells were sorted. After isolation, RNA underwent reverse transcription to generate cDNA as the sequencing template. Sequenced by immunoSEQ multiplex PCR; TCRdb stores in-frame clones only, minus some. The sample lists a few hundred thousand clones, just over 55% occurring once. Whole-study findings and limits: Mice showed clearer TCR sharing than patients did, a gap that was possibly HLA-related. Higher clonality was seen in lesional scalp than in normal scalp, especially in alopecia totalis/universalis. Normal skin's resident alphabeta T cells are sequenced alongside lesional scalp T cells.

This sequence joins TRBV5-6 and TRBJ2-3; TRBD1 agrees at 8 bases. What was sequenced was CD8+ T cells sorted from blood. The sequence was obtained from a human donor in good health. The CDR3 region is CASSSGQGSQYF. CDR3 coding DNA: TGTGCCAGCAGCTCAGGACAGGGCTCGCAGTATTTT.